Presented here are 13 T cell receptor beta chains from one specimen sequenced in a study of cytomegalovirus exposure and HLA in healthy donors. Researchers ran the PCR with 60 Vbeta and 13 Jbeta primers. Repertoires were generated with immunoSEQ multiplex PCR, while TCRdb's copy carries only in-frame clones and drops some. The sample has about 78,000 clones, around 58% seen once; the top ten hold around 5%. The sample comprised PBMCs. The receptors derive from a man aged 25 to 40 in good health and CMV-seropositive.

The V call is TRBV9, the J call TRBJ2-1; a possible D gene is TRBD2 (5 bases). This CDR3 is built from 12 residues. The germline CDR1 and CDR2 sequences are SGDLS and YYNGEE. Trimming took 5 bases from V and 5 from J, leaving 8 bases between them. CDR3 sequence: CASSRGNNEQFF. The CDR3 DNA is TGTGCCAGCAGTCGAGGGAACAATGAGCAGTTCTTC.

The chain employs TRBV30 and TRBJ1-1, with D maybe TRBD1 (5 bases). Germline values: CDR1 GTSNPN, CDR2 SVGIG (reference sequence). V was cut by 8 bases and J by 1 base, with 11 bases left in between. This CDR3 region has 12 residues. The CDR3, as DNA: TGTGCCCGGTCCGGGGGGAACACTGAAGCTTTCTTT. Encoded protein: CARSGGNTEAFF.

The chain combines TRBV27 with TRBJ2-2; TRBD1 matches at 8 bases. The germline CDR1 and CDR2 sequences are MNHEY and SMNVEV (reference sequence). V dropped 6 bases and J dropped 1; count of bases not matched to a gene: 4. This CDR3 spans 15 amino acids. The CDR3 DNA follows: TGTGCCAGCAGCCCGGGGACAGGGAACACCGGGGAGCTGTTTTTT. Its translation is CASSPGTGNTGELFF.

The CDR3 reads CASTRLPSTDTQYF. DNA for the CDR3: TGTGCCAGCACCAGACTCCCTAGCACAGATACGCAGTATTTT. V gene TRBV2 combines with J gene TRBJ2-3, with D unclear. V lost 7 bases to trimming and J lost 0 bases, with 11 bases between them. The CDR3 runs to 14 residues. Looked up from germline, CDR1 is SNHLY and CDR2 is FYNNEI. The complete variable domain, with remaining parts taken from reference TRBV2 and TRBJ2-3, reads EPEVTQTPSHQVTQMGQEVILRCVPISNHLYFYWYRQILGQKVEFLVSFYNNEISEKSEIFDDQFSVERPDGSNFTLKIRSTKLEDSAMYFCASTRLPSTDTQYFGPGTRLTVL.

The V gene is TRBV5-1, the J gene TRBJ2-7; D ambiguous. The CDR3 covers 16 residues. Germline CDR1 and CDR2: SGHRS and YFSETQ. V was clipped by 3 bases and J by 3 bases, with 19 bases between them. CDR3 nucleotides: TGCGCCAGCAGCTCCCCCAATCCAGCGTTGGGCTACGAGCAGTACTTC. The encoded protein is CASSSPNPALGYEQYF.

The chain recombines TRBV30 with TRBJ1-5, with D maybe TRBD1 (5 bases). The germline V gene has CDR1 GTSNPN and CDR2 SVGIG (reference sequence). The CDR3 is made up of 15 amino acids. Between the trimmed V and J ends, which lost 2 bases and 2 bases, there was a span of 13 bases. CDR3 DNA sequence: TGTGCCTGGAGTCGGGGGGATTGGGGCAATCAGCCCCAGCATTTT. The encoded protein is CAWSRGDWGNQPQHF.

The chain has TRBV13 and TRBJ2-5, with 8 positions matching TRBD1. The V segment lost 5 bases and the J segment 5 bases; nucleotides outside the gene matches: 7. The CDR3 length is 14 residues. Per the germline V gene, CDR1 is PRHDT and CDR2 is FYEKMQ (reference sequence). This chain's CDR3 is CASSPGTGQETQYF. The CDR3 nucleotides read TGTGCCAGCAGCCCAGGGACAGGTCAGGAGACCCAGTACTTC.

The CDR3 here is CASSFRDRYGTQYF. The CDR3 DNA reads TGTGCCAGCAGCTTCCGGGACAGATATGGGACCCAGTACTTC. The chain has TRBV7-9 and TRBJ2-5; TRBD1 agrees at 7 bases. The CDR3 is 14 residues long. Germline V gene lookup returns CDR1 SEHNR and CDR2 FQNEAQ (reference sequence). The ends lost 3 bases at V and 7 bases at J; junction bases unmatched: 8.

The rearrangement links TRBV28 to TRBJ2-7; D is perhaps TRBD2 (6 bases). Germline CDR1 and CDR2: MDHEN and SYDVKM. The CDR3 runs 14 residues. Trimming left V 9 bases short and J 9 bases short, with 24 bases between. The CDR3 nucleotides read TGTGCCAGTAGGCGGGAAGGGGTTGACCCCCTGCAGTACTTC. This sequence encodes CASRREGVDPLQYF.

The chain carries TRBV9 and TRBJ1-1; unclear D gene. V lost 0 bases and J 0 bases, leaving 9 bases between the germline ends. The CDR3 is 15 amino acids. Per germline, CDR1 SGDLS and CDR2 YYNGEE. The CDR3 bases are TGTGCCAGCAGCGTAGATCCGGGAATGAACACTGAAGCTTTCTTT. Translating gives CASSVDPGMNTEAFF.

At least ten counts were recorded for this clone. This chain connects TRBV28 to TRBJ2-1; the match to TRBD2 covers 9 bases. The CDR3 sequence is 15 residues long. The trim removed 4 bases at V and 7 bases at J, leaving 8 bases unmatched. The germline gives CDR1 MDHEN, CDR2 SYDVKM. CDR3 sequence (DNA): TGTGCCAGCAGTTCCTTAGCGGGGGACGGGAATGAGCAGTTCTTC. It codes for CASSSLAGDGNEQFF.

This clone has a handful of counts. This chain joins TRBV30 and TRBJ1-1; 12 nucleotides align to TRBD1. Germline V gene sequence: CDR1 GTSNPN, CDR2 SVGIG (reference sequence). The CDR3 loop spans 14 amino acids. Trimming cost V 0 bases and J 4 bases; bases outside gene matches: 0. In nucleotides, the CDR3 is TGTGCCTGGAGTGTGGGACAGGGGGCCACTGAAGCTTTCTTT. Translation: CAWSVGQGATEAFF.

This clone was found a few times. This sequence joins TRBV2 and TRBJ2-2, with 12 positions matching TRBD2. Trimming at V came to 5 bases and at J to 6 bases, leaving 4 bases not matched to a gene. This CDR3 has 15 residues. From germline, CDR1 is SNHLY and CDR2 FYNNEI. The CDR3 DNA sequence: TGTGCCAGCAGTAGAGGACTAGCGGGGTCCGGGGAGCTGTTTTTT. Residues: CASSRGLAGSGELFF.